These 21 T cell receptor beta chains originate from one sample sequenced in a study of blood T cells in healthy people across ages. Primers used in a second PCR of about 7 to 12 cycles were a sample-barcoded 5' primer and a J-beta primer mix. Via MiXCR, TCRdb re-called the 5' RACE reads, giving one row per CDR3 protein. The top ten clones hold approximately 14% of a sample with some 640,000 distinct CDR3 sequences, less than 35% of them seen once. The specimen sequenced was blood. These receptor sequences come from a woman of 80 years or more in good health.

Details on this clonotype: A clone one base away is much larger, so this may be a read error. The genes are TRBV10-3 and TRBJ1-2; D is unresolved. The CDR3 length is 15 residues. Trimming stripped 0 bases from V and 1 base from J, with 9 bases between. Germline V gene data show CDR1 as ENHRY and CDR2 as SYGVKD. CDR3 nucleotide sequence: TGTGCCATCAGTGAGTCGGACGGGGTTAACTATGGCTACACCTTC. The encoded protein is CAISESDGVNYGYTF.

This clonotype was observed a handful of times. The V and J genes are TRBV4-1 and TRBJ2-3, with no clear D. The CDR3 length is 15 residues. CDR1 MGHRA and CDR2 YSYEKL come from the germline V gene. V lost 0 bases, J lost 4 bases, and 11 bases lay in between. CDR3 residues: CASSQEGLGADTQYF. The CDR3 DNA is TGCGCCAGCAGCCAAGAAGGGCTGGGCGCAGATACGCAGTATTTT.

This clonotype was seen repeatedly, ten times or more. The chain is built from TRBV5-1 and TRBJ2-1; D not certain. This CDR3 contains 15 residues. Germline V CDR1 and CDR2: SGHRS, YFSETQ. V lost 3 bases, J lost 6 bases, and 16 bases lay in between. CDR3 nucleotides: TGCGCCAGCAGCTCCGATGGGGTTGGGATCAATGAGCAGTTCTTC. It is translated as CASSSDGVGINEQFF.

This clonotype was seen repeatedly, ten times or more. The chain has TRBV7-9 and TRBJ2-7; D is undetermined. The CDR3 runs to 15 residues. Trimming took off 2 bases at V and 6 bases at J, with 17 bases between the two ends. CDR1 and CDR2 from the germline V gene are SEHNR and FQNEAQ (reference sequence). The CDR3 nucleotides are TGTGCCAGCAGCTTATGGGCAGAGCTAGAGTCCGAGCAGTACTTC. Its translation is CASSLWAELESEQYF.

This clonotype was seen ten or more times. The gene calls are TRBV11-2 and TRBJ2-7, with D possibly TRBD1 on 6 matching bases. The CDR3 is made up of 15 amino acids. The V end was cut by 5 bases, the J end by 4 bases, with 18 bases between. Per germline, CDR1 SGHAT and CDR2 FQNNGV. CDR3: CASSLNPGTPYEQYF. Written as DNA, the CDR3 is TGTGCCAGCAGCCTGAACCCCGGGACACCGTACGAGCAGTACTTC.

In this sample, this clonotype turned up many times. The rearrangement uses TRBV12-3 or TRBV12-4 and TRBJ2-5; D possibly matches TRBD1 or TRBD2 (5 bases each). The CDR3 consists of 16 residues. Trimming left V 6 bases short and J 1 base short, with 18 bases between. The CDR3 sequence: CASRSGTESFQETQYF. DNA of the CDR3: TGTGCCAGCAGGTCAGGGACGGAATCTTTCCAAGAGACCCAGTACTTC.

The chain combines TRBV6-1 with TRBJ2-7; D ambiguous. V gave up 11 bases and J gave up 2 bases, with 10 bases separating them. CDR3 length: 11 amino acids. Germline values: CDR1 MNHNS, CDR2 SASEGT. The CDR3, as DNA: TGTGCCGTCCGTTCCACCTACGAGCAGTACTTC. Residues: CAVRSTYEQYF.

This clonotype was seen ten or more times. The rearrangement links TRBV29-1 to TRBJ2-1, with a weak D call TRBD2 (6 bases). Germline CDR1 and CDR2: SQVTM and ANQGSEA. The CDR3 runs 12 residues. The V end was cut by 5 bases, the J end by 2 bases, with 7 bases between. The CDR3 loop is CSVTGAYNEQFF. The CDR3 bases are TGCAGCGTTACGGGGGCCTACAATGAGCAGTTCTTC.

V gene TRBV6-2 or TRBV6-3 combines with J gene TRBJ2-7, with D possibly matching TRBD1 (6 bases). Trimming took off 2 bases at V and 2 bases at J, with 13 bases between the two ends. The CDR3 spans 15 residues. The germline V gene has CDR1 MNHEY and CDR2 SVGEGT. CDR3 nucleotides: TGTGCCAGCAGTTACCGGGCACAGGGAACCTACGAGCAGTACTTC. The encoded protein is CASSYRAQGTYEQYF.

The rearrangement links TRBV24-1 to TRBJ2-3; no reliable D call. The CDR3 spans 16 residues. Deletions cut 4 bases from V and 1 base from J, with 14 bases between. The germline V gene has CDR1 KGHDR and CDR2 SFDVKD. The CDR3 sequence is CATSDRPSRGTDTQYF. The CDR3 nucleotides read TGTGCCACCAGTGACCGGCCCAGCAGAGGCACAGATACGCAGTATTTT.

In this sample, this clonotype turned up many times. This rearrangement joins TRBV6-1 to TRBJ1-2; tentatively, D is TRBD1 (6 bases). Germline-derived CDR1 and CDR2 are MNHNS and SASEGT. The CDR3 is made up of 14 amino acids. V was pared by 5 bases and J by 0 bases, with 10 bases between. In DNA form, the CDR3 reads TGTGCCAGCAGTACCGGGACAACTAACTATGGCTACACCTTC. Translation: CASSTGTTNYGYTF.

The V gene is TRBV20-1, the J gene TRBJ2-3, with 8 bases lining up with TRBD2. CDR1 is DFQATT, CDR2 SNEGSKA, per germline (reference sequence). Trimming took 2 bases from V and 0 from J; bases not matched to a gene: 4. This CDR3 has 15 residues. DNA of the CDR3: TGCAGTGCTAGAAAAAGCGGGGGTAGCACAGATACGCAGTATTTT. This sequence encodes CSARKSGGSTDTQYF.

In the case of this clonotype: This clone may be a read error of a much larger clone one base away. The chain carries TRBV27 and TRBJ2-3; D gene uncertain. Germline loops: CDR1 MNHEY, CDR2 SMNVEV (reference sequence). Deletions cut 5 bases from V and 2 bases from J, with 11 bases between. The CDR3 extends over 14 amino acids. CDR3 coding DNA: TGTGCCAGCAGTGCTGGCGGAACCACAGATACGCAGTATTTT. Protein sequence: CASSAGGTTDTQYF.

This clonotype was counted a few times. A single base separates this from a much larger clone, so it may be a read error. V gene TRBV10-3 combines with J gene TRBJ2-5; unclear D gene. The J call may be in error: the DNA end matches TRBJ2-1 better. This CDR3 spans 13 amino acids. Per the germline V gene, CDR1 is ENHRY and CDR2 is SYGVKD. The CDR3 bases are TGTGCCATCAGTGGGGGAAACCAAGAGACCCAGTTCTTC. This codes for CAISGGNQETQFF.

This clonotype was observed at least ten times. The chain combines TRBV20-1 with TRBJ2-3, with D tentatively TRBD1 (5 bases). This CDR3 comprises 15 residues. Germline CDR1 DFQATT, CDR2 SNEGSKA (reference sequence). The ends were cut back, 0 bases at V and 5 bases at J, with 15 bases in the middle. CDR3 region: CSARDARSGIDTQYF. As DNA, the CDR3 is TGCAGTGCTAGAGATGCCCGCTCAGGGATAGATACGCAGTATTTT.

The rearrangement uses TRBV5-6 and TRBJ1-4, with TRBD1 matching over 8 bases. This CDR3 spans 15 amino acids. Trimming removed 2 bases from V and 7 bases from J; junction bases left unmatched: 7. CDR1 SGHDT and CDR2 YYEEEE come from the germline V gene. In DNA form, the CDR3 reads TGTGCCAGCAGCTTCCGACAGGGGACGAGTGAAAAACTGTTTTTT. Residues: CASSFRQGTSEKLFF.

The gene calls are TRBV7-9 and TRBJ1-1, with TRBD1 as a possible D gene (5 bases). V gave up 6 bases and J gave up 10 bases, with 18 bases separating them. Germline assignment: CDR1 SEHNR and CDR2 FQNEAQ (reference sequence). CDR3 length: 13 amino acids. CDR3 in amino acids: CASSPPAGSRAFF. As DNA, the CDR3 is TGTGCCAGCAGTCCCCCGGCAGGGTCACGAGCTTTCTTT.

This clonotype was found many times. This chain uses TRBV7-2 with TRBJ2-7; 9 bases map to TRBD2. The CDR3 is made up of 17 amino acids. V lost 2 bases, J lost 2 bases, and 10 bases stayed unmatched. Germline V gene sequence: CDR1 SGHTA, CDR2 FQGNSA. CDR3 nucleotide sequence: TGTGCCAGCAGCTTATCGTCTAGCGGGGCGATTACCTACGAGCAGTACTTC. Protein sequence: CASSLSSSGAITYEQYF.

On this clonotype itself: A much larger clonotype is one base distant, so this may be a read error. The chain joins TRBV7-6 to TRBJ2-1, with 7 bases aligning to TRBD2. TRBJ2-7 explains the end of the DNA better; the J call may be wrong. In germline, CDR1 is SGHVS, CDR2 FNYEAQ. The CDR3 has 13 residues. DNA for the CDR3: TGTGCCAGCAGCTTCGGGAGGAGGAATGAGCAGTACTTC. It is translated as CASSFGRRNEQYF.

This clonotype turned up a few times. This chain joins TRBV20-1 and TRBJ1-5; maybe TRBD1 (6 bases). CDR3 length equals 17 residues. V was pared by 3 bases and J by 4 bases, with 22 bases between. Germline CDR1 is DFQATT and CDR2 is SNEGSKA (reference sequence). The CDR3 nucleotides are TGCAGTGCTAGCGTAGGCTGGCGAGGGGGGATTAATCAGCCCCAGCATTTT. Its protein is CSASVGWRGGINQPQHF.

For this clonotype: A read error may produce the germline difference seen at one junction end. The CDR3 reads CASSASGESDTRYF. CDR3 sequence (DNA): TGTGCCAGCAGTGCCTCGGGGGAATCAGATACGCGGTATTTT. The chain is built from TRBV2 and TRBJ2-3; tentatively, D is TRBD2 (6 bases). The CDR3 loop spans 14 amino acids. From germline, CDR1 is SNHLY and CDR2 FYNNEI.